This TCR beta chain was recovered during a study of control samples from healthy donors and cancer patients. Clones were sequenced by immunoSEQ multiplex PCR, and TCRdb holds only the in-frame ones, with some missing. This sample carries 100,000 to 150,000 clones, around 94% of them seen once, and the ten largest clones take just under 0.6%. Germline V gene sequence: CDR1 SQVTM, CDR2 ANQGSEA. Trimming cost V 6 bases and J 3 bases, with 14 bases left between them. The CDR3 is 13 amino acids. The genes are TRBV29-1 and TRBJ1-1; D gene unclear. The TCR was taken from a man at least 80 years old with head and neck cancer. Specimen: PBMCs. The CDR3 here is CSVGKDGDTEAFF. The DNA of the CDR3 is TGCAGCGTAGGTAAGGACGGGGACACTGAAGCTTTCTTT.